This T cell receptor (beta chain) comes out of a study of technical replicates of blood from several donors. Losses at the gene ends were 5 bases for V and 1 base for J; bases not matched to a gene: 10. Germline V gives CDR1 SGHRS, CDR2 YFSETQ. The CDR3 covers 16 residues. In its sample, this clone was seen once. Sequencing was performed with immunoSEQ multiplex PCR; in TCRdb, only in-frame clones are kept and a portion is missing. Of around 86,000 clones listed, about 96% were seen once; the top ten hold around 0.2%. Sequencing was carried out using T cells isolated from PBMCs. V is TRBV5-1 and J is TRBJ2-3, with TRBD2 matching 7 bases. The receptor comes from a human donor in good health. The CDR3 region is CASSSRRGRGTDTQYF. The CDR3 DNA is TGCGCCAGCAGTTCCCGGCGGGGGAGGGGCACAGATACGCAGTATTTT.